Listed here are 8 T cell receptor beta chains from one sample, sequenced in a study of blood T cell repertoires in COVID-19. The method was immunoSEQ multiplex PCR; TCRdb's version includes in-frame clones alone and lacks a portion of them. The sample holds some 97,000 clones; roughly 92% are singletons and the top ten take roughly 0.97%. The sequenced material came from peripheral blood. These receptors were collected from a man aged 55 to 70 with acute or convalescent COVID-19.

This sequence joins TRBV11-2 and TRBJ1-6, with D perhaps matching TRBD1 (5 bases). CDR1 and CDR2 from the germline V gene are SGHAT and FQNNGV. The ends were cut back, 4 bases at V and 8 bases at J, with 12 bases in the middle. This CDR3 has 14 amino acids. CDR3 residues: CASSSLLRDSPLHF. CDR3 nucleotide sequence: TGTGCCAGCAGCTCGCTACTCAGGGATTCACCCCTCCACTTT.

The V gene is TRBV5-1, the J gene TRBJ2-3; 14 bases align to TRBD2. Germline CDR1 SGHRS, CDR2 YFSETQ. V was clipped by 4 bases and J by 3 bases; unmatched bases: 16. This CDR3 has 20 residues. The DNA of the CDR3 is TGCGCCAGCAGCGCCCTTGCCGGGACTAGCGGGAGCTCCTCAACAGATACGCAGTATTTT. It encodes CASSALAGTSGSSSTDTQYF.

The chain links TRBV18 to TRBJ2-5; 8 bases agree with TRBD1. Unmatched junction bases numbered 13, after V lost 3 bases and J lost 4 bases. The length of the CDR3 is 17 residues. The germline gives CDR1 KGHSH, CDR2 LQKENI. The chain's CDR3 is CASSPLVPQGVRETQYF. CDR3 bases: TGTGCCAGCTCACCCCTAGTGCCACAGGGGGTCCGAGAGACCCAGTACTTC.

The chain has TRBV4-1 and TRBJ2-5; D may be TRBD1 (6 bases). V shed 1 base and J shed 2 bases, with 17 bases lying between them. CDR3 length equals 17 residues. CDR1 MGHRA and CDR2 YSYEKL come from the germline V gene. The CDR3 DNA reads as TGCGCCAGCAGCCAAGCGGACAGCACAAACATACAAGAGACCCAGTACTTC. The encoded protein is CASSQADSTNIQETQYF.

This rearrangement joins TRBV6-4 to TRBJ1-6; 7 bases are shared with TRBD1. Trimming at V came to 5 bases and at J to 7 bases, leaving 8 bases not matched to a gene. This CDR3 is built from 15 residues. The germline V gene has CDR1 MRHNA and CDR2 SNTAGT. The CDR3 loop is CASSQTMTGNSPLHF. As DNA, the CDR3 is TGTGCCAGCAGTCAAACAATGACAGGGAATTCACCCCTCCACTTT.

CDR3 amino acids: CATQQGSYEQYF. The CDR3 DNA is TGTGCCACCCAACAGGGCAGCTACGAGCAGTACTTC. V usage is TRBV28 and J usage is TRBJ2-7; a weak D match, TRBD1 (6 bases). V was cut by 10 bases and J by 3 bases, with 13 bases left in between. The length of the CDR3 is 12 residues. From germline, CDR1 is MDHEN and CDR2 SYDVKM.

This clone was detected only once. The chain employs TRBV6-5 and TRBJ1-4; D might be TRBD1 (5 bases). The V end lost 4 bases, the J end lost 6 bases, and 18 bases lay between the germline ends. From germline, CDR1 is MNHEY and CDR2 SVGAGI. The CDR3 is made up of 16 amino acids. The CDR3 DNA reads TGTGCCAGCAGTTCCCAATCCAGGGTGGTCGATGAAAAACTGTTTTTT. Protein: CASSSQSRVVDEKLFF.

CDR3 sequence: CASKSAGGPYEQYF. The CDR3 region has the DNA TGTGCCAGCAAATCGGCAGGGGGACCCTACGAGCAGTACTTC. This sequence joins TRBV6-6 and TRBJ2-7; 7 positions agree with TRBD1. Germline V gives CDR1 MNHNY, CDR2 SVGAGI (reference sequence). Trimming cost V 7 bases and J 2 bases; bases outside gene matches: 8. The CDR3 has 14 residues.